Listed below are T cell receptor beta chains from one sample, sequenced in a study of blood T cell repertoires in COVID-19. Some clones are missing from TCRdb's copy, which holds only in-frame ones; the method was immunoSEQ multiplex PCR. The data hold about 89,000 clones, with 78% observed a single time. Specimen: peripheral blood. The receptors come from a man between 65 and 85 years old with COVID-19, enrolled during active disease. Each CDR3 is given with its conserved first and last residue. The D gene is left open where the match is weak. Size values are once, few and many counts, or a class for expanded clones, and some rows have none.

size	D	J	V	CDR3	DNA
-	TRBD2	TRBJ2-5	TRBV5-6	CASRSTSGRWEETQYF	TGTGCCAGCAGATCGACTAGCGGGAGATGGGAAGAGACCCAGTACTTC
-	TRBD1	TRBJ1-4	TRBV2	CASSYRTGGNEKLFF	TGTGCCAGCAGTTATCGGACAGGGGGGAATGAAAAACTGTTTTTT
-	-	TRBJ1-2	TRBV6-5	CASNPKSGLYGYTF	TGTGCCAGCAACCCTAAGTCGGGTCTCTATGGCTACACCTTC
-	TRBD2	TRBJ2-2	TRBV28	CASSLSSGSRAGELFF	TGTGCCAGCAGTTTATCTAGCGGGAGTAGAGCCGGGGAGCTGTTTTTT
-	-	TRBJ1-2	TRBV7-2	CASSPRSGTNYGYTF	TGTGCCAGCAGCCCTAGAAGCGGGACGAACTATGGCTACACCTTC
-	-	TRBJ1-2	TRBV4-3	CASSPRQAANYGYTF	TGCGCCAGCAGTCCTAGACAGGCAGCTAACTATGGCTACACCTTC
-	-	TRBJ1-3	TRBV6-8	CASSLYNSGNTIYF	TGTGCCAGCAGTCTGTACAACTCTGGAAACACCATATATTTT
-	TRBD2	TRBJ2-6	TRBV18	CASSPTSGGTGANVLTF	TGTGCCAGCTCCCCAACTAGCGGGGGGACTGGGGCCAACGTCCTGACTTTC
-	TRBD1	TRBJ1-1	TRBV28	CASSADRGYGNTEAFF	TGTGCCAGCAGTGCGGACAGGGGGTATGGTAACACTGAAGCTTTCTTT
once	-	TRBJ1-2	TRBV9	CASSSSAPGYTF	TGTGCCAGCAGCTCGTCAGCGCCGGGCTACACCTTC
few	TRBD1	TRBJ1-6	TRBV5-4	CASSPGTVSYNSPLHF	TGTGCCAGTTCTCCAGGGACAGTTTCCTATAATTCACCCCTCCACTTT
few	TRBD2	TRBJ2-1	TRBV9	CASSVTSGHSYNEQFF	TGTGCCAGCAGCGTTACTAGCGGGCACTCCTACAATGAGCAGTTCTTC
-	-	TRBJ1-5	TRBV6-1	CASSDTGRKGNQPQHF	TGTGCCAGCAGTGATACGGGGAGGAAAGGCAATCAGCCCCAGCATTTT
-	-	TRBJ2-7	TRBV5-4	CASSRQSSSYEQYF	TGTGCCAGCAGCCGACAGTCGAGCTCCTACGAGCAGTACTTC
once	TRBD2	TRBJ2-7	TRBV5-6	CASSVTSGGRTYEQYF	TGTGCCAGCAGCGTGACTAGCGGGGGCAGGACCTACGAGCAGTACTTC
-	TRBD1	TRBJ1-6	TRBV5-1	CASSLGGQGNSPLHF	TGCGCCAGCAGCTTGGGGGGACAGGGAAATTCACCCCTCCACTTT
-	-	TRBJ1-1	TRBV6-5	CASTQGRNTEAFF	TGTGCCAGCACTCAGGGGAGGAACACTGAAGCTTTCTTT
-	-	TRBJ1-2	TRBV5-6	CASSSGQINYGYTF	TGTGCCAGCAGCTCGGGACAAATTAACTATGGCTACACCTTC
-	TRBD1	TRBJ1-2	TRBV2	CASSATGLGGYTF	TGTGCCAGCAGTGCGACAGGGCTCGGCGGCTACACCTTC
-	TRBD1	TRBJ2-1	TRBV11-2	CASRPTGGSYNEQFF	TGTGCCAGCAGGCCGACAGGGGGCTCCTACAATGAGCAGTTCTTC
once	TRBD2	TRBJ2-1	TRBV11-2	CASSSRTSGRLYNEQFF	TGTGCCAGCAGCTCCCGGACTAGCGGGAGACTCTACAATGAGCAGTTCTTC
-	TRBD2	TRBJ2-3	TRBV20-1	CSASRGGSGTDTQYF	TGCAGTGCTAGTCGCGGGGGATCGGGCACAGATACGCAGTATTTT
-	TRBD1	TRBJ1-1	TRBV6-5	CASSTTGGITEAFF	TGTGCCAGCAGTACGACAGGGGGCATCACTGAAGCTTTCTTT
-	TRBD2	TRBJ2-1	TRBV7-9	CASSLRQGLAGGLGQFF	TGTGCCAGCAGCCTCCGTCAGGGACTAGCGGGGGGCCTGGGGCAGTTCTTC
-	-	TRBJ2-3	TRBV9	CASSVSRAPDTQYF	TGTGCCAGCAGCGTGTCCAGGGCGCCAGATACGCAGTATTTT
-	-	TRBJ1-2	TRBV18	CASSPETSSGYTF	TGTGCCAGCTCCCCAGAAACTAGTAGTGGCTACACCTTC
once	-	TRBJ1-2	TRBV2	CASDNRDTDHYGYTF	TGTGCCAGTGACAACCGGGACACGGACCACTATGGCTACACCTTC
-	-	TRBJ1-1	TRBV5-5	CASSFFGAGNTEAFF	TGTGCCAGCAGCTTTTTCGGTGCAGGAAACACTGAAGCTTTCTTT
-	-	TRBJ1-2	TRBV28	CASSPLQYGYTF	TGTGCCAGCAGCCCTCTTCAGTATGGCTACACCTTC
many	TRBD1	TRBJ1-5	TRBV7-6	CASSLTGTQPQHF	TGTGCCAGCAGCTTGACAGGGACACAGCCCCAGCATTTT
-	TRBD1	TRBJ1-2	TRBV30	CAWATGTDSGYTF	TGTGCCTGGGCGACTGGGACAGACTCTGGCTACACCTTC
-	-	TRBJ2-1	TRBV18	CASSQTGNPYNEQFF	TGTGCCAGCTCACAGACGGGGAACCCCTACAATGAGCAGTTCTTC
-	TRBD1	TRBJ1-1	TRBV12-3/TRBV12-4	CASSLTGAEAFF	TGTGCCAGCAGTCTTACAGGGGCAGAAGCTTTCTTT
-	TRBD2	TRBJ2-3	TRBV4-2	CASSPGLAGDTDTQYF	TGTGCCAGCAGCCCGGGACTAGCGGGAGACACAGATACGCAGTATTTT
once	-	TRBJ2-4	TRBV5-4	CASSLGTSSAKNIQYF	TGTGCCAGCAGCTTGGGTACTAGTTCAGCCAAAAACATTCAGTACTTC
-	TRBD1	TRBJ1-2	TRBV18	CASSPGTGRLAYGYTF	TGTGCCAGCTCACCCGGGACAGGGCGTTTGGCTTATGGCTACACCTTC
once	TRBD1	TRBJ2-3	TRBV24-1	CATSATGDTDTQYF	TGTGCCACCAGTGCAACAGGGGACACAGATACGCAGTATTTT
-	TRBD1	TRBJ2-7	TRBV6-2/TRBV6-3	CASSGDSSYEQYF	TGTGCCAGCAGTGGGGACAGCTCCTACGAGCAGTACTTC
-	-	TRBJ1-5	TRBV28	CASSSRGTSNQPQHF	TGTGCCAGCAGCTCAAGGGGGACTAGCAATCAGCCCCAGCATTTT
-	-	TRBJ1-2	TRBV6-5	CASQAQGVYGYTF	TGTGCCAGCCAGGCCCAGGGTGTCTATGGCTACACCTTC
-	TRBD2	TRBJ2-3	TRBV30	CAWDPGLAGTQYF	TGTGCCTGGGATCCGGGACTAGCGGGAACGCAGTATTTT
once	TRBD1	TRBJ1-2	TRBV5-1	CASSLQGPNYGYTF	TGCGCCAGCAGCTTACAGGGGCCGAACTATGGCTACACCTTC
-	TRBD1	TRBJ1-2	TRBV9	CASSVAGGYGYTF	TGTGCCAGCAGCGTAGCAGGGGGCTATGGCTACACCTTC
-	-	TRBJ1-2	TRBV28	CASNLWQANYGYTF	TGTGCCAGCAACTTATGGCAGGCGAACTATGGCTACACCTTC
-	-	TRBJ1-4	TRBV18	CASSPGTRRGKLFF	TGTGCCAGCTCACCCGGTACGAGGCGAGGAAAACTGTTTTTT
-	TRBD2	TRBJ2-1	TRBV9	CASSVSGSLGNEQFF	TGTGCCAGCAGCGTTAGCGGGAGTCTGGGTAACGAGCAGTTCTTC
-	-	TRBJ1-2	TRBV6-5	CASTTNRLNYGYTF	TGTGCCAGCACTACCAACCGACTTAACTATGGCTACACCTTC
-	TRBD2	TRBJ2-7	TRBV19	CASSIEPSGPYEQYF	TGTGCCAGTAGTATAGAGCCTAGCGGGCCCTACGAGCAGTACTTC
-	TRBD1	TRBJ1-2	TRBV6-5	CASSYLATGGNYGYTF	TGTGCCAGCAGTTACCTAGCGACAGGGGGCAACTATGGCTACACCTTC
-	TRBD2	TRBJ2-1	TRBV11-3	CASSPSGAGGQGNEQFF	TGTGCCAGCAGCCCCTCCGGCGCGGGGGGTCAGGGGAATGAGCAGTTCTTC
-	-	TRBJ1-4	TRBV19	CASRYTGREKLFF	TGTGCCAGTAGATATACAGGGCGTGAAAAACTGTTTTTT
-	-	TRBJ2-7	TRBV6-5	CASSYSGVLSSYEQYF	TGTGCCAGCAGTTACTCAGGGGTCCTTTCCTCCTACGAGCAGTACTTC
-	TRBD2	TRBJ2-1	TRBV19	CASSIGGAGYNEQFF	TGTGCCAGTAGTATCGGGGGGGCTGGCTACAATGAGCAGTTCTTC
once	TRBD1	TRBJ1-1	TRBV19	CASTPMTGTGGTEAFF	TGTGCCAGTACCCCTATGACCGGGACAGGGGGCACTGAAGCTTTCTTT
few	-	TRBJ1-2	TRBV4-1	CASSQDGQKYGYTF	TGCGCCAGCAGCCAAGATGGGCAGAAGTATGGCTACACCTTC
-	TRBD2	TRBJ2-7	TRBV7-8	CASSLGSGGTKQYF	TGTGCCAGCAGCTTAGGTAGCGGGGGGACCAAGCAGTACTTC
-	TRBD2	TRBJ2-5	TRBV5-5	CASSLGGRGAQETQYF	TGTGCCAGCAGCTTGGGCGGGAGGGGGGCACAAGAGACCCAGTACTTC
many	-	TRBJ2-3	TRBV28	CASSLTPPGIWEPDTQYF	TGTGCCAGCAGTTTAACCCCCCCGGGGATCTGGGAGCCAGATACGCAGTATTTT
-	TRBD2	TRBJ2-3	TRBV18	CASSPLPGGPPDTQYF	TGTGCCAGCTCACCCCTCCCGGGAGGGCCCCCAGATACGCAGTATTTT
-	-	TRBJ1-2	TRBV25-1	CASSAKGTANYGYTF	TGTGCCAGCAGTGCTAAAGGTACAGCTAACTATGGCTACACCTTC